This T cell receptor (beta chain) stems from a study of radiation and T cells in renal cell carcinoma. The wider study: Nephrectomy followed 15 Gy stereotactic body radiation by 4 weeks.

TCRdb's copy holds only in-frame clones and misses some; the assay was immunoSEQ multiplex PCR. The data hold some 120,000 clones, with around nine tenths observed a single time. Specified time point: blood 2 weeks post-SBRT. Noted treatment: 15 Gy SBRT to primary tumor, nephrectomy 4 weeks later. Comments on this clone: Its antigen is unidentified. One junction end does not reproduce the germline sequence, and a read error may be involved. The same CDR3 is also encoded by other DNA sequences in this sample.

The CDR3 has 14 amino acids. Germline CDR1 and CDR2: SGHDT and YYEEEE. Study results and caveats: From baseline, blood top tumor clonotypes peaked at 2 weeks post-radiation. Baseline intratumoral clonotype presence is unknown without pretreatment biopsies.

This TCR was recovered from a woman in her 70s with renal cell carcinoma. This specimen consisted of blood, obtained from a patient whose treatment included radiotherapy and nephrectomy. This sequence joins TRBV5-6 and TRBJ1-6, with 10 bases that match TRBD1. In nucleotides, the CDR3 is TGTGCCAGCAGCTGGGGACAGGGGAATTCACCTCTCCACTTT. It encodes CASSWGQGNSPLHF.